The following is a TCR beta chain sequence with its context. Antigen unknown. A read error may be the cause here, since a much bigger clone is one base away. It was uncontrolled infection, other autoimmune disease, pregnancy or lactation that excluded patients. Diagnoses rested on clinical symptoms, serum thyroxine and TRAb, thyroid ultrasound and orbital computed tomography. RNA transcripts served as the template for amplifying TCR beta CDR3 regions. The HTBI primer set was used in a first-round RT-PCR of the TCR CDR3. TCRdb passed the multiplex PCR reads through MiXCR, listing each CDR3 protein once. The sample shows around 390,000 distinct CDR3 sequences, roughly 15% of them seen only once. V shed 5 bases and J 6 bases; nucleotides not matched to a gene: 7. The CDR3 has 15 residues. This record comes from a study of T cells in Graves' hyperthyroidism and ophthalmopathy. Study-level points and caveats: Ophthalmopathy was separated from stable hyperthyroidism by a 13 V-J model. Blood samples included most of the expanded thyroid clonotypes exceeding 0.001.

The sequenced material came from blood. V usage is TRBV12-3 or TRBV12-4 and J usage is TRBJ2-1; TRBD2 matches at 10 bases. The source of this sequence is a young woman with Graves' ophthalmopathy. CDR3 DNA: TGTGCCAGCAGTGTTAGCGGGGGGTACGCCAATGAGCAGTTCTTC. Amino acids: CASSVSGGYANEQFF.